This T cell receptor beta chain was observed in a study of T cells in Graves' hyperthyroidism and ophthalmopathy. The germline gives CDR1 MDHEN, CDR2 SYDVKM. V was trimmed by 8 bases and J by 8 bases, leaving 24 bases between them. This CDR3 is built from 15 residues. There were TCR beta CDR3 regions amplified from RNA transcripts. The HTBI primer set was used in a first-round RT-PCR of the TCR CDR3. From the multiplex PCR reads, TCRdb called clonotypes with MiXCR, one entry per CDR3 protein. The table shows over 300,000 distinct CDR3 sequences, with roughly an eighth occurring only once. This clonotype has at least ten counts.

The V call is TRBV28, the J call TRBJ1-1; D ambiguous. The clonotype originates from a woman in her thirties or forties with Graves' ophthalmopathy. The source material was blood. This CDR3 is CASSPHGEGRAEAFF. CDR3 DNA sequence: TGTGCCAGCTCCCCACACGGGGAAGGCCGCGCCGAAGCTTTCTTT.